This TCR beta chain was sequenced during a study of cytomegalovirus exposure and HLA in healthy donors. Study conclusions and caveats: Under in vitro conditions, three CMV-associated chains were confirmed as specific for CMV antigens. In an earlier analysis, most TCR beta V segments were productive about 87% or about 30% of the time. An analysis was carried out later, and it reportedly showed fewer N-insertions in an Asian-associated ancestry cluster than the approximately 610-donor mean. Of the V segments, some could not be distinguished, including TRBV6-2 and TRBV6-3, and were excluded.

A note on this clone: The antigen is not known.

Vbeta (60) and Jbeta (13) primers were used in the PCR. Clones were read by immunoSEQ multiplex PCR, and TCRdb kept only the in-frame ones, dropping some. The sample shows roughly 190,000 clones, 81% of them seen only once. V lost 4 bases, J lost 4 bases, and 3 bases stayed unmatched. Germline V gene data show CDR1 as MNHEY and CDR2 as SVGAGI. The CDR3 contains 15 residues. The TCR sequence derives from a man between 50 and 59 years old in good health and CMV-seronegative. The chain combines TRBV6-5 with TRBJ2-2, with 10 bases fitting TRBD2. Sequenced: PBMCs. CDR3: CASSFRLAGTGELFF. The CDR3 nucleotides read TGTGCCAGCAGTTTTCGACTAGCGGGCACCGGGGAGCTGTTTTTT.